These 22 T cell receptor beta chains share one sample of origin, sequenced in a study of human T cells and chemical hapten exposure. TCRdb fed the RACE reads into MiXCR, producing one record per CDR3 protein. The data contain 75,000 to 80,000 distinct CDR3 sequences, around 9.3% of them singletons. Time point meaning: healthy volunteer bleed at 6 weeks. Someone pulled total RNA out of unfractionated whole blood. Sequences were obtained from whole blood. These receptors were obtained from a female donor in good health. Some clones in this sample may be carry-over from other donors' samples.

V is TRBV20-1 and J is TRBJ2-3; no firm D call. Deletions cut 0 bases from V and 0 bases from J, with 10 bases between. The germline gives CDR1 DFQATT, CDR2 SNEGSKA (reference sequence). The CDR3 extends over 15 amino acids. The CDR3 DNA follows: TGCAGTGCTAGAGATGTGAGACACAGCACAGATACGCAGTATTTT. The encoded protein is CSARDVRHSTDTQYF.

The DNA for the CDR3 is TGTGCCAGCAGTTACTATCAGCGGGGGCGGGTGGTTGAGCAGTTCTTC. Protein: CASSYYQRGRVVEQFF. The genes are TRBV6-2 or TRBV6-3 and TRBJ2-1; 8 bases line up with TRBD2. Germline V lookup: CDR1 MNHEY, CDR2 SVGEGT. The CDR3 has 16 residues. V was pared by 1 base and J by 9 bases, with 11 bases of the junction left unmatched.

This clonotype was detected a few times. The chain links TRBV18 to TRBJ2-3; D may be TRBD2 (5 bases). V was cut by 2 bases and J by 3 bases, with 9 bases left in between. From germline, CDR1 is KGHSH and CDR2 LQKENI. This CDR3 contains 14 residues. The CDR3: CASSPWRTTDTQYF. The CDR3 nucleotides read TGTGCCAGCTCACCATGGAGGACGACAGATACGCAGTATTTT.

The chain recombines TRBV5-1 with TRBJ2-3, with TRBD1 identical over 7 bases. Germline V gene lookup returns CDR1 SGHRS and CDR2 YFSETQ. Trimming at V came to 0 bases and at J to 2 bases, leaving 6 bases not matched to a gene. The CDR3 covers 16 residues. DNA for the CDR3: TGCGCCAGCAGCTTGGAGACCGGGACAGACACAGATACGCAGTATTTT. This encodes CASSLETGTDTDTQYF.

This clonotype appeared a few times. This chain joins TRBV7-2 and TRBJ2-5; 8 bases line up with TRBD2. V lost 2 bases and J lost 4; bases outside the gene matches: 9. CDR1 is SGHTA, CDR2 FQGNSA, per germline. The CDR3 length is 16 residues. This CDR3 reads CASSLSPSGGTETQYF. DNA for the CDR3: TGTGCCAGCAGCTTATCTCCCAGCGGGGGCACAGAGACCCAGTACTTC.

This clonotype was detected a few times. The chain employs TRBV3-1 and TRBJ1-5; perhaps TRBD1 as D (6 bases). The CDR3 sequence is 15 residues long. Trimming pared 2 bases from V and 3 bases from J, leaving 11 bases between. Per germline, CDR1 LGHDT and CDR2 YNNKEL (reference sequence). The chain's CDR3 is CASSQSRGINQPQHF. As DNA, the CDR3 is TGTGCCAGCAGCCAATCTAGGGGGATCAATCAGCCCCAGCATTTT.

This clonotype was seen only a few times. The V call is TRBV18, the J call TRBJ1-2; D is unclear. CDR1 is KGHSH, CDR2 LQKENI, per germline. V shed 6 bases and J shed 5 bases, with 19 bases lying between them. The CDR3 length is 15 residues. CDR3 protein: CASSYSGKASYGYTF. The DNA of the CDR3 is TGTGCCAGCTCGTACTCGGGGAAGGCCTCTTATGGCTACACCTTC.

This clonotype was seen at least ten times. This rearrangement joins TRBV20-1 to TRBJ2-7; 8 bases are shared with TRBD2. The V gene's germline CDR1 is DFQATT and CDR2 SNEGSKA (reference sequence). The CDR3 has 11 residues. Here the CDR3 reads CSCSGNYEQYF. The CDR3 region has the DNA TGCAGCTGTAGCGGGAACTACGAGCAGTACTTC.

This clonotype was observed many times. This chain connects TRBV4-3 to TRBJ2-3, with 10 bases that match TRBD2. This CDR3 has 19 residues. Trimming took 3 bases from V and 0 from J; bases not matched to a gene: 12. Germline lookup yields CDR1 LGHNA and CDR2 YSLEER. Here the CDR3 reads CASSQYTKRGGTSTDTQYF. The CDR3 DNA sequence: TGCGCCAGCAGCCAGTACACTAAGCGGGGGGGGACTAGCACAGATACGCAGTATTTT.

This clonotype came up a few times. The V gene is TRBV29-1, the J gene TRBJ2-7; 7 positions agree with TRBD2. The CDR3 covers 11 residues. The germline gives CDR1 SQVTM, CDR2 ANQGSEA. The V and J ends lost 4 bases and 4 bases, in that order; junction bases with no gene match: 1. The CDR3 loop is CSVGGGYEQYF. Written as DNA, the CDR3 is TGCAGCGTTGGGGGGGGGTACGAGCAGTACTTC.

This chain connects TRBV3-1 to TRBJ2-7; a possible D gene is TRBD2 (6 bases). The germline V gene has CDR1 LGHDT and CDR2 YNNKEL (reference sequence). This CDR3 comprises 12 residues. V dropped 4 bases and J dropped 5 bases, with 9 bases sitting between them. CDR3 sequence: CASSPQRDEQYF. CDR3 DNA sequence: TGTGCCAGCAGCCCCCAGCGGGACGAGCAGTACTTC.

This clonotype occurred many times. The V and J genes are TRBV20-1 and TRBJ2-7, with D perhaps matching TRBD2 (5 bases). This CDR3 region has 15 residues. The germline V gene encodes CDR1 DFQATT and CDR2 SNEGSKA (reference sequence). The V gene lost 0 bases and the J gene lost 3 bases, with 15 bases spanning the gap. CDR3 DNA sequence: TGCAGTGCTAGAGAAATCGAGGGCCAATACTACGAGCAGTACTTC. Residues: CSAREIEGQYYEQYF.

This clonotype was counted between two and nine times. In nucleotides, the CDR3 is TGTGCCAGCAGCTTAGAATTCGGGGAAACCTACGAGCAGTACTTC. Amino acid sequence: CASSLEFGETYEQYF. This chain links TRBV11-1 with TRBJ2-7, with D possibly matching TRBD2 (5 bases). V dropped 1 base and J dropped 2 bases, with 12 bases sitting between them. CDR1 is SGHAT and CDR2 is FQDESV in the germline V gene (reference sequence). This CDR3 is 15 amino acids long. The full variable domain, its missing parts supplied by reference TRBV11-1 and TRBJ2-7, is EAEVAQSPRYKITEKSQAVAFWCDPISGHATLYWYRQILGQGPELLVQFQDESVVDDSQLPKDRFSAERLKGVDSTLKIQPAELGDSAMYLCASSLEFGETYEQYFGPGTRLTVT.

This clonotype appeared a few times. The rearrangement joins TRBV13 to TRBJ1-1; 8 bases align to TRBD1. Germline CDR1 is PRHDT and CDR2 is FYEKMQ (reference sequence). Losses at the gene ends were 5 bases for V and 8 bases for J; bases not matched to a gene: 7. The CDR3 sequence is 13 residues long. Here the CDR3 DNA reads TGTGCCAGCAGCCAGGGGGCTGGTCGCGAAGCTTTCTTT. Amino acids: CASSQGAGREAFF.

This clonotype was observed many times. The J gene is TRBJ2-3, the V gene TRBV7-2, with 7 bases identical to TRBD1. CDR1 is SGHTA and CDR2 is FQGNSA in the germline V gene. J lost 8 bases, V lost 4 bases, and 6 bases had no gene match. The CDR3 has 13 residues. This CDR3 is CASSYGTDRTQYF. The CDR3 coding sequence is TGTGCCAGCAGCTACGGGACAGATCGTACGCAGTATTTT.

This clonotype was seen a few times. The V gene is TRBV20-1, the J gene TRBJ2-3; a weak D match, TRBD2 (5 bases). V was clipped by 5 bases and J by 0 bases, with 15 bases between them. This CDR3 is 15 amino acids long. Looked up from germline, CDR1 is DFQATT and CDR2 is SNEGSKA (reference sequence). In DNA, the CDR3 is TGCAGTGCTGCTTTTCGACGGACTAGCACAGATACGCAGTATTTT. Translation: CSAAFRRTSTDTQYF.

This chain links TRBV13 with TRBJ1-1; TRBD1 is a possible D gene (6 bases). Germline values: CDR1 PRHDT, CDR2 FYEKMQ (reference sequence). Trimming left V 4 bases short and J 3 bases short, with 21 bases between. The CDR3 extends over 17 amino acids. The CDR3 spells CASSSQVGVSGDTEAFF. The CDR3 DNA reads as TGTGCCAGCAGCTCTCAAGTGGGGGTTTCAGGGGACACTGAAGCTTTCTTT.

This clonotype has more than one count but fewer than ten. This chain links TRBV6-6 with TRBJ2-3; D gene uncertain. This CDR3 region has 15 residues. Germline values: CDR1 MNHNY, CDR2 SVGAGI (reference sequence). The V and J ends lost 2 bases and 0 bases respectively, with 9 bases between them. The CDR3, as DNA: TGTGCCAGCAGTTACACTCGCCAGAGCACAGATACGCAGTATTTT. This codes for CASSYTRQSTDTQYF.

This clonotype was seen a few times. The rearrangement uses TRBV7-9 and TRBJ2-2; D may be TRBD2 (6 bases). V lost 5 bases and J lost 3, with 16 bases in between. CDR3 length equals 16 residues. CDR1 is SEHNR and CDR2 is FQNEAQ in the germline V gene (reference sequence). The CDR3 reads CASSPRMGEDTGELFF. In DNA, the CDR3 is TGTGCCAGCAGCCCGAGAATGGGGGAGGACACCGGGGAGCTGTTTTTT. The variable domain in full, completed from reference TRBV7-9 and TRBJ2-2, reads DTGVSQNPRHKITKRGQNVTFRCDPISEHNRLYWYRQTLGQGPEFLTYFQNEAQLEKSRLLSDRFSAERPKGSFSTLEIQRTEQGDSAMYLCASSPRMGEDTGELFFGEGSRLTVL.

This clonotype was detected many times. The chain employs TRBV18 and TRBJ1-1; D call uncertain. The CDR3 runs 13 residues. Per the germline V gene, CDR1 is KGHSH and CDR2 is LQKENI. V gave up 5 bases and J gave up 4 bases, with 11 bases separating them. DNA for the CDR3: TGTGCCAGCTCAACCGCCTTGGGCACTGAAGCTTTCTTT. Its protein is CASSTALGTEAFF.

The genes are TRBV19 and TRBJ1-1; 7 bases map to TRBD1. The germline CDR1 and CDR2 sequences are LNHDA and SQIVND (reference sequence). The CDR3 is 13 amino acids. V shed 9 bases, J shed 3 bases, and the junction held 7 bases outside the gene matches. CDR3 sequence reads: CASFPTGDTEAFF. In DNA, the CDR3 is TGTGCCAGCTTTCCAACAGGGGACACTGAAGCTTTCTTT.

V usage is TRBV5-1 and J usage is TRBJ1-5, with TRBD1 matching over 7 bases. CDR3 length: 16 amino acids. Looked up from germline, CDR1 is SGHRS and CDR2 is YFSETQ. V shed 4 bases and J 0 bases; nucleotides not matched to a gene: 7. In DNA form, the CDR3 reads TGCGCCAGCAGCCCCTTCGGGACAGATAGCAATCAGCCCCAGCATTTT. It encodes CASSPFGTDSNQPQHF.